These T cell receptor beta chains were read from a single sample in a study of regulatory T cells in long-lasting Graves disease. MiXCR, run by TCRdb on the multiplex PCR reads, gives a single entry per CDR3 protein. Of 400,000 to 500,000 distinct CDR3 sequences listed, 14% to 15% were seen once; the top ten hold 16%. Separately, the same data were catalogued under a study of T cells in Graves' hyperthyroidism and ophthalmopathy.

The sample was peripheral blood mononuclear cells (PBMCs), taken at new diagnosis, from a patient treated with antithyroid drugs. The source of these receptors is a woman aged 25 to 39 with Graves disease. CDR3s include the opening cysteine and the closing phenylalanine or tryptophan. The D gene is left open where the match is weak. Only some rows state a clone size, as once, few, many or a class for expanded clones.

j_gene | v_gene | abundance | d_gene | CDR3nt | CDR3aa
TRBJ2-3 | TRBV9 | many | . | TGTGCCAGCAGCGTGACCCAGAGCACAGATACGCAGTATTTT | CASSVTQSTDTQYF
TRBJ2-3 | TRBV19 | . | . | TGTGCCAGTAGTATCTTCGGGACGAGGGATACGCAGTATTTT | CASSIFGTRDTQYF
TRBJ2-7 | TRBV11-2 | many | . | TGTGCCAGCAGCCTAGTCTTGGGGACTGGGGAGGTGGGAGAGCAGTACTTC | CASSLVLGTGEVGEQYF
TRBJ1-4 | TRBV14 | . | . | TGTGCCAGCAGCCAAGTTGGGGCAACTAATGAAAAACTGTTTTTT | CASSQVGATNEKLFF
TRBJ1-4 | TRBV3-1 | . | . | TGTGCCAGCAGCCAGTTCGGGGGCCTCTCGTTGGAAAAACTGTTTTTT | CASSQFGGLSLEKLFF
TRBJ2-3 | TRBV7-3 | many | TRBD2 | TGTGCCAGCAGCCCGAACACGGGGGGTGTGGCGCAGTATTTT | CASSPNTGGVAQYF
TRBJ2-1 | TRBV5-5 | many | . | TGTGCCAGCAGCTTAGATCTAGCGAATGAGCAGTTCTTC | CASSLDLANEQFF
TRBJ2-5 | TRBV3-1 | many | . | TGTGCCAGCAGTCCAGGACTGGCCCCGGCGGAGACCCAGTACTTC | CASSPGLAPAETQYF
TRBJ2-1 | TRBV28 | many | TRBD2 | TGTGCCAGCAGCCTCGGGGGAAGCGGGAGGCTCGATGAGCAGTTCTTC | CASSLGGSGRLDEQFF
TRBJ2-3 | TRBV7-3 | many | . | TGTGCCAGCAGCTTCAACGGAGCTAGCACAGATACGCAGTATTTT | CASSFNGASTDTQYF
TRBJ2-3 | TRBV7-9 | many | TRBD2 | TGTGCCAGCAGCTTAGGGCTTGGCCTAGCGGGTGCTCTTAGCACAGATACGCAGTATTTT | CASSLGLGLAGALSTDTQYF
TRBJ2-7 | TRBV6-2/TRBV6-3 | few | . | TGTGCCAGCAGCCAAAGCGGACAGAGGGATCCGTACTTC | CASSQSGQRDPYF
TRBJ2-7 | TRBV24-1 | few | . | TGTGCCACCAGTGATTTTGGGGGAAGCGAGCAGTACTTC | CATSDFGGSEQYF
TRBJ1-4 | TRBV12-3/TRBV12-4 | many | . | TGTGCCAGCAGTCAGCAAGAAAAACTGTTTTTT | CASSQQEKLFF
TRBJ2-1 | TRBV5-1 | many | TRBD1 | TGCGCCAGCAGCTTGCCACAGGGGGAGTTTCTCTCATACAATGAGCAGTTCTTC | CASSLPQGEFLSYNEQFF
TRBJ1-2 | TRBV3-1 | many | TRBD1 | TGTGCCAGCAGCCAAGATGGGGACAGCTATGGCTACACCTTC | CASSQDGDSYGYTF
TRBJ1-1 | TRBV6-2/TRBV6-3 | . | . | TGTGCCAGCAGTTATAGGTTGGGCACCGGGTTCTCTGAAGCTTTCTTT | CASSYRLGTGFSEAFF
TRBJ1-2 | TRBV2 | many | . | TGTGCCAGCAGTGAGGAAACGCGAGTGATGAACACCTTC | CASSEETRVMNTF
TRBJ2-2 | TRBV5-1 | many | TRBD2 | TGCGCCAGCAGCTTGGCCCTAGCGGGAGTGTTGACCGGGGAGCTGTTTTTT | CASSLALAGVLTGELFF
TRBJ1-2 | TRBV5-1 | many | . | TGCGCCAGCGGCAGGGATCTAAACTATGGCTACACCTTC | CASGRDLNYGYTF
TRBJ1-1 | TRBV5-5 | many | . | TGTGCCAGCAGTCCCAGGACCGATCCGCTGAACACTGAAGCTTTCTTT | CASSPRTDPLNTEAFF
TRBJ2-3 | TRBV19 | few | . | TGTGCCAGTAGTACGGGTATCACAGATACGCAGTATTTT | CASSTGITDTQYF
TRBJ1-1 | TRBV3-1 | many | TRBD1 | TGTGCCAGCAGCCCCCGGTCGAGGGTAGGGGGCATGAACACTGAAGCTTTCTTT | CASSPRSRVGGMNTEAFF
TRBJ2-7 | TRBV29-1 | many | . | TGCAGCGCTGCCGAGGGCTCCTACGAGCAGTACTTC | CSAAEGSYEQYF
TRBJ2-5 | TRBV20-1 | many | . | TGCAGTGCTGCCCGCGGGACACCGTCGACCCAGTACTTC | CSAARGTPSTQYF
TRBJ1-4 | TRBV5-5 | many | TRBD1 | TGTGCCAGCAGCAGCGGAACCGGGACAGGAATAGAAAAACTGTTTTTT | CASSSGTGTGIEKLFF
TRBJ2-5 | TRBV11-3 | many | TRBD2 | TGTGCCAGCAGCACAGGGACTAGCGGGAGATCGGAGACCCAGTACTTC | CASSTGTSGRSETQYF
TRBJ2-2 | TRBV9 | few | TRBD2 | TGTGCCAGCAGCGACGGGAGGCCGAACACCGGGGAGCTGTTTTTT | CASSDGRPNTGELFF
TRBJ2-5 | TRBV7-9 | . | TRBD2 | TGTGCCAGCAGCTTAGATGGTGTAGCGGGGCAGGGGACCCAGTACTTC | CASSLDGVAGQGTQYF
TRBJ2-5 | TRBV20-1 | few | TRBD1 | TGCAGTGCTGGAAGGGACAGCCGTGGACAGACCCAGTACTTC | CSAGRDSRGQTQYF
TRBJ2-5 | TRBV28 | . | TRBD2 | TGTGCCAGCAGGTCCTTCACTAGCGGGGAAGATAAAGAGACCCAGTACTTC | CASRSFTSGEDKETQYF
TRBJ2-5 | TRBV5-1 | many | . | TGCGCCAGCAGCCCGAGGGTGAGAGAGACCCAGTACTTC | CASSPRVRETQYF
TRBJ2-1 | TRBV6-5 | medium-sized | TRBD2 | TGTGCCAGCAGTTACCCCGGGACTAGCGGAGACTACAATGAGCAGTTCTTC | CASSYPGTSGDYNEQFF
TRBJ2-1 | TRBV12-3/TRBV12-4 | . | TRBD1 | TGTGCCAGCAGTTCCGACAGGGGCCAATTCAATGAGCAGTTCTTC | CASSSDRGQFNEQFF
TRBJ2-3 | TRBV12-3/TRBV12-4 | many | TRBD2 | TGTGCCAGCAGCCTGACCGGGACTAGCGGGACTGATACGCAGTATTTT | CASSLTGTSGTDTQYF
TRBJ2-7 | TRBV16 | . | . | TGTGCCAGCAGCCAATCTAACGAGCAGTACTTC | CASSQSNEQYF
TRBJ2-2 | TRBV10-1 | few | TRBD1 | TGCGCCAGCAGTGAAGAAACAGGGGCCGGGGAGCTGTTTTTT | CASSEETGAGELFF
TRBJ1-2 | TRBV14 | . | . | TGTGCCAGCAGCTATTTGACCTCCGGGACGCCCATGGGTGGCTACACCTTC | CASSYLTSGTPMGGYTF
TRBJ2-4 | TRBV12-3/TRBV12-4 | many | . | TGTGCCAGCAGTTTAGCTGGAGCCAAAAACATTCAGTACTTC | CASSLAGAKNIQYF
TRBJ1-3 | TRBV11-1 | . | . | TGTGCCAGCAGCTTACCGGGGGGCGGAAACACCATATATTTT | CASSLPGGGNTIYF
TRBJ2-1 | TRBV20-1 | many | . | TGCAGTGCGACATCAGGGCGCTCCTACAATGAGCAGTTCTTC | CSATSGRSYNEQFF
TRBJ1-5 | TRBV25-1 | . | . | TGTGCCAGCCGCAGGACTGGTCAGCCCCAGCATTTT | CASRRTGQPQHF
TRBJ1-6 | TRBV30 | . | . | TGTGCCTGGAGGCATCCGGGACGGGGGGATTCACCCCTCCACTTT | CAWRHPGRGDSPLHF
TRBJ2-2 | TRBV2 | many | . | TGTGCCAGCAGGGGAAACGGGGAGCTGTTTTTT | CASRGNGELFF
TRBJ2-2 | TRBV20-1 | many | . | TGCAGTGCTAGACAGGGTGGGAACACCGGGGAGCTGTTTTTT | CSARQGGNTGELFF
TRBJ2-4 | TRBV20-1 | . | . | TGCAGTGCTAGAGACCCAGGGTTGTCCAAAAACATTCAGTACTTC | CSARDPGLSKNIQYF
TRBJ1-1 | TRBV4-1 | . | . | TGCGCCAGCAGCCAAGTTGACGGGGCTAACACTGAAGCTTTCTTT | CASSQVDGANTEAFF
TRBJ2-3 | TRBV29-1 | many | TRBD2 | TGCAGCGTTGATATAGCGGGAGTAGGCACAGATACGCAGTATTTT | CSVDIAGVGTDTQYF
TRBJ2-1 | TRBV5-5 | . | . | TGTGCCAGCAGCTTCTACCGAAACTCCTACAATGAGCAGTTCTTC | CASSFYRNSYNEQFF
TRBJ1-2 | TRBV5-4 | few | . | TGTGCCAGCAGTCAGACTGGAAGAGACTATGGCTACACCTTC | CASSQTGRDYGYTF
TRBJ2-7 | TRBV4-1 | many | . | TGCGCCAGCAGCCTCGGGATCGAGCAGTACTTC | CASSLGIEQYF